This entry is about one T cell receptor beta chain. The target antigen is unknown. Libraries were prepared by immunoSEQ multiplex PCR; TCRdb keeps only in-frame clonotypes and omits some of them. The sample has over 75,000 clones, over 85% seen once; the top ten hold around 0.6%. This entry belongs to a study of a mutant IDH1 vaccine in newly diagnosed glioma. As for the study in general: Treated patients showed a male proportion of approximately 60%, a female proportion of about 40%, and a mean age of about 41 years. Standard pretreatment was either radiotherapy, temozolomide, or, for most, radiochemotherapy with temozolomide.

The V segment lost 4 bases and the J segment 4 bases; nucleotides outside the gene matches: 8. The CDR3 sequence is 16 residues long. CDR1 and CDR2 (germline): LNHDA, SQIVND (reference sequence). The time point was: baseline, week 1 (first vaccination visit). Documented treatment: pre-vaccination baseline after standard-of-care therapy. Study-level findings and limits: Around 92% of patients showed vaccine-induced immune responses across multiple MHC alleles. Variations in leading peripheral T cell clonotypes appeared to have no connection with pseudoprogression.

The clonotype originates from a woman in her 50s with glioma. V and J are TRBV19 and TRBJ2-2, with 8 bases fitting TRBD1. The material sequenced was PBMCs, taken from a glioma patient treated with radiotherapy, temozolomide or both. The CDR3 spells CASSREDRGFTGELFF. The DNA of the CDR3 is TGTGCCAGTAGTAGGGAAGACAGGGGCTTCACCGGGGAGCTGTTTTTT.